This T cell receptor beta chain was captured by sequencing in a study of cytomegalovirus exposure and HLA in healthy donors. Looking at the study overall: There were tens of millions of unique TCRs (from HLA-typed donors) in an early data release.

The ends were cut back, 2 bases at V and 8 bases at J, with 12 bases in the middle. Germline V gene sequence: CDR1 MNHNS, CDR2 SASEGT. This CDR3 region has 14 residues. The PCR employed 60 Vbeta primers together with 13 Jbeta primers. The data were produced by immunoSEQ multiplex PCR, yet TCRdb's version contains in-frame clones alone and is incomplete. The table includes about 160,000 clones, roughly 80% detected once. About this clone itself: Its antigen is unknown.

The study, taken as a whole, reports: High specificity and sensitivity for cytomegalovirus status were reported for the classifier. For most TCR beta V segments, an earlier analysis put the productive rate at about 87% or about 30% of the time.

The sequenced material came from PBMCs. The gene calls are TRBV6-1 and TRBJ1-4; maybe TRBD1 (6 bases). This TCR derives from a male donor in good health and CMV-seropositive. The CDR3 coding sequence is TGTGCCAGCAGTGAATCTTGGACAGTCGAAAAACTGTTTTTT. Encoded protein: CASSESWTVEKLFF.